A selection of T cell receptor beta chains follows, all from one sample in a study of cytomegalovirus exposure and HLA in healthy donors. Assay used: immunoSEQ multiplex PCR; TCRdb lists only in-frame clones, some missing. The sample shows fewer than 200,000 clones, 76% of them seen only once. The sample consisted of PBMCs. These receptors were taken from a man aged 55-75 years in good health and CMV-seronegative. Each CDR3 is given without its conserved first and last residue. Some rows have no size entry. The others give once, few or many, or a class for an expanded clone.

V: TRBV4-1; size: few; CDR3: ASSPGGMGASGNTIY
V: TRBV4-1; size: NA; CDR3: ASSQPQGGTHSPLH
V: TRBV4-1; size: NA; CDR3: ASSQGRGRIEQF
V: TRBV11-3; size: few; CDR3: ASSPGRAGNTEAF
V: TRBV18; size: NA; CDR3: ASSPRQGTEAF
V: TRBV19; size: NA; CDR3: ASSRNRGQTEAF
V: TRBV30; size: NA; CDR3: AWETGSYGYT
V: TRBV4-3; size: NA; CDR3: ASSQVSTSGNIQY
V: TRBV14; size: few; CDR3: ASSQDRGASNEKLF
V: TRBV7-2; size: NA; CDR3: ASSLGRGIYEQY
V: TRBV19; size: once; CDR3: ASPTDRKNSNQPQH
V: TRBV6-1; size: NA; CDR3: ASSGQKVWTGAGYT
V: TRBV28; size: NA; CDR3: ASTSGPYEQY
V: TRBV7-9; size: NA; CDR3: ASSGGAVTGELF
V: TRBV27; size: NA; CDR3: ASSSQGAGEETQY
V: TRBV27; size: once; CDR3: ASSGSMSGNTIY
V: TRBV7-8; size: once; CDR3: ASRVDRATYEQY
V: TRBV19; size: NA; CDR3: AIADFSNNEQF
V: TRBV29-1; size: NA; CDR3: SVVGLAGERGTQY
V: TRBV19; size: NA; CDR3: ASSTNTPISGANVLT
V: TRBV2; size: NA; CDR3: ASSEENRDTIS
V: TRBV6-6; size: few; CDR3: ASSPGGAEAF
V: TRBV7-2; size: NA; CDR3: ASSSGPGTPSYEQY
V: TRBV19; size: NA; CDR3: ASSLLGGGAYEQY
V: TRBV7-5; size: NA; CDR3: VRSQTRQGNEKLF